This T cell receptor beta chain appears in the sequencing data of a study of blood T cell repertoires in COVID-19. Study context: The United States, Italy and Spain supplied acute and convalescent COVID-19 samples. PBMCs, B-cell-depleted T cells, or T cells were the source of the cDNA or gDNA that made up the material.

V was clipped by 5 bases and J by 5 bases; unmatched bases: 8. There are 15 residues in the CDR3. Germline V gene data show CDR1 as SEHNR and CDR2 as FQNEAQ (reference sequence). In the original analysis: Amplification with reference gene primers provided the estimates of nucleated cell counts. TCRdb keeps only in-frame clones here, not all; method: immunoSEQ multiplex PCR. D and trimming come from the DNA, and the V and J calls and clone size come from that table. Of 350,000 or so clones in the sample, around 87% were seen once. The rearrangement joins TRBV7-9 to TRBJ2-7; 11 bases agree with TRBD2. This TCR was recovered from a young woman with COVID-19, enrolled during active disease. Sequenced material: peripheral blood. As DNA, the CDR3 is TGTGCCAGCAGCATCCAGACTAGCGGGACTAACGAGCAGTACTTC. Translated: CASSIQTSGTNEQYF.